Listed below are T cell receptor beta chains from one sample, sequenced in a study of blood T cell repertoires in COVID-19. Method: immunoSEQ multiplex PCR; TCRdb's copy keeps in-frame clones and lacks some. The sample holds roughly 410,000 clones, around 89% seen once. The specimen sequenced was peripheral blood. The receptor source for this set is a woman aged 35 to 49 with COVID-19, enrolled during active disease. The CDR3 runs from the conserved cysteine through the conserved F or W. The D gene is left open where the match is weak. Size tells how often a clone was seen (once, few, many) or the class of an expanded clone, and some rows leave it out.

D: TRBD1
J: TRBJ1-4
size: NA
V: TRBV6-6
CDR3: CASSRDRGLEKLFF
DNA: TGTGCCAGCAGTCGGGACAGGGGGCTTGAAAAACTGTTTTTT

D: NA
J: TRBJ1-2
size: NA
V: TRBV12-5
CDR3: CASGLGAVPQVSGYTF
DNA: TGTGCTAGTGGTTTGGGGGCAGTCCCCCAAGTAAGTGGCTACACCTTC

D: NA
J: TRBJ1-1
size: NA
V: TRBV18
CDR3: CASSPDQGIGEAFF
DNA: TGTGCCAGCTCACCAGACCAGGGAATAGGGGAAGCTTTCTTT

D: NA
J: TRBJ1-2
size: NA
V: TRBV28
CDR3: CASSINNYGYTF
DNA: TGTGCCAGCAGTATTAATAACTATGGCTACACCTTC

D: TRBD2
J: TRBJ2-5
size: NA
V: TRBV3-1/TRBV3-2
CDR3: CASSLFSGGGGETQYF
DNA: TGTGCCAGCAGCCTATTTAGCGGGGGAGGTGGAGAGACCCAGTACTTC

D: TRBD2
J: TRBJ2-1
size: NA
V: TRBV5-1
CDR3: CASSKTSGDLNEQFF
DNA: TGCGCCAGCAGCAAAACTAGCGGGGATCTGAATGAGCAGTTCTTC

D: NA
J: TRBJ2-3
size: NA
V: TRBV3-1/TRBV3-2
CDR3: CASSTMDKLRGPDTQYF
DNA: TGTGCCAGCAGTACGATGGACAAGCTCCGAGGTCCAGATACGCAGTATTTT

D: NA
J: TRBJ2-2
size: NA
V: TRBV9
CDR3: CASSPFAGTNTGELFF
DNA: TGTGCCAGCAGCCCCTTTGCGGGAACGAACACCGGGGAGCTGTTTTTT

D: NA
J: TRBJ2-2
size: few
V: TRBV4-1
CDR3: CASSHMTGELFF
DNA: TGCGCCAGCAGCCACATGACCGGGGAGCTGTTTTTT

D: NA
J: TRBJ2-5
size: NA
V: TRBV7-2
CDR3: CASSPRGQQETQYF
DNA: TGTGCCAGCAGCCCAAGGGGCCAGCAAGAGACCCAGTACTTC

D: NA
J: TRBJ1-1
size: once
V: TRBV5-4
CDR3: CASSLSDRANTEAFF
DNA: TGTGCCAGCAGCTTGTCGGACAGAGCAAACACTGAAGCTTTCTTT

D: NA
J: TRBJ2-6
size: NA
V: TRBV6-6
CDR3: CASSQSSQKFAGANVLTF
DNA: TGTGCCAGCAGTCAATCCTCCCAAAAGTTCGCGGGGGCCAACGTCCTGACTTTC

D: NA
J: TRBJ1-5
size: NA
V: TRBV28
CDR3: CASSLGGTSNQPQHF
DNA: TGTGCCAGCAGTCTCGGGGGGACTAGCAATCAGCCCCAGCATTTT

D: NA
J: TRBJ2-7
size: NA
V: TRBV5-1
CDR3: CASSFPGTRTYEQYF
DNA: TGCGCCAGCAGCTTTCCCGGGACTCGGACCTACGAGCAGTACTTC

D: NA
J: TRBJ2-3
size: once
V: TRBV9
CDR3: CASSGGVSTDTQYF
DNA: TGTGCCAGCAGCGGCGGGGTAAGCACAGATACGCAGTATTTT

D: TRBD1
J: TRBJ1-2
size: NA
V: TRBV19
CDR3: CASSIRQGAGYGYTF
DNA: TGTGCCAGTAGTATCCGACAGGGGGCTGGCTATGGCTACACCTTC

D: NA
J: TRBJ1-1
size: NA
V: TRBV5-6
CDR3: CASSRDTEAFF
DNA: TGTGCCAGCAGCCGTGACACTGAAGCTTTCTTT

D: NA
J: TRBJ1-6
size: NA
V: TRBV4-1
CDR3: CASSRPLQGGGSYNSPLHF
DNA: TGCGCCAGCAGCCGACCACTCCAGGGAGGAGGCTCCTATAATTCACCCCTCCACTTT

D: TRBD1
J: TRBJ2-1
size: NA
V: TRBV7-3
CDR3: CASSSSGTGNEQFF
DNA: TGTGCCAGCAGCTCCTCCGGGACAGGGAATGAGCAGTTCTTC

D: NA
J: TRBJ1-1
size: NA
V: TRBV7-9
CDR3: CASSRGAGTEAFF
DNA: TGTGCCAGCAGTCGGGGGGCGGGGACTGAAGCTTTCTTT

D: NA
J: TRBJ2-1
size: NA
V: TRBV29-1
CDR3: CSVYADRQSSNEQFF
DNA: TGCAGCGTTTACGCTGACAGGCAGAGTAGCAATGAGCAGTTCTTC

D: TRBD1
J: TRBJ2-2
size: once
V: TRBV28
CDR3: CASSLDTGGRAGELFF
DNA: TGTGCCAGCAGTTTAGACACAGGGGGTAGGGCCGGGGAGCTGTTTTTT

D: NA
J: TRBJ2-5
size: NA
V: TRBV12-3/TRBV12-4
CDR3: CASSPGLQETQYF
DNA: TGTGCCAGCAGCCCGGGACTTCAAGAGACCCAGTACTTC

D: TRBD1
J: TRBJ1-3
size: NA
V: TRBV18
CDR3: CASSPLLATGSTGNTIYF
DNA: TGTGCCAGCTCACCACTCCTTGCGACAGGGTCCACTGGAAACACCATATATTTT

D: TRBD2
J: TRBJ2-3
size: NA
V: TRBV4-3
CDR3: CASSQEGVAGAQNTQYF
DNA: TGCGCCAGCAGCCAAGAAGGGGTAGCGGGGGCCCAAAATACGCAGTATTTT

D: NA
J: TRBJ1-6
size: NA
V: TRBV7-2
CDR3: CASSFSDSPLHF
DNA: TGTGCCAGCAGCTTCTCGGATTCACCCCTCCACTTT

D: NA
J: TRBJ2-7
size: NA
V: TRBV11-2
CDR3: CASSLGPSYEQYF
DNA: TGTGCCAGCAGCTTAGGCCCGAGCTACGAGCAGTACTTC

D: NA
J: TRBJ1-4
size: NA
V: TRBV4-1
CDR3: CASSQDRDTNEKLFF
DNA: TGCGCCAGCAGCCAGGACCGGGACACCAATGAAAAACTGTTTTTT

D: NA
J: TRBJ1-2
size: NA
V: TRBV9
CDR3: CASSVLGGRNGYTF
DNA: TGTGCCAGCAGCGTATTGGGGGGGAGGAATGGCTACACCTTC

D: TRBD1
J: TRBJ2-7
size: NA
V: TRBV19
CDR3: CASGVRQGHYEQYF
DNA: TGTGCCAGTGGTGTGAGACAGGGGCACTACGAGCAGTACTTC

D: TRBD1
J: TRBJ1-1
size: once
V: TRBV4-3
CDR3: CASSHPGQGLGTEAFF
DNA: TGCGCCAGCAGCCACCCGGGACAGGGGCTGGGAACTGAAGCTTTCTTT

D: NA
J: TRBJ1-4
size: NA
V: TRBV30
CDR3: CAWSVPRGEKLFF
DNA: TGTGCCTGGAGTGTACCCCGGGGTGAAAAACTGTTTTTT

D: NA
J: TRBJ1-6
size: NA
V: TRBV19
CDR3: CASTTLTPEGSPLHF
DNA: TGTGCCAGTACCACACTGACGCCCGAGGGTTCACCCCTCCACTTT

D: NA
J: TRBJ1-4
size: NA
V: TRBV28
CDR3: CASSPLRAGDREKLFF
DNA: TGTGCCAGCAGTCCCCTCAGGGCAGGGGACCGTGAAAAACTGTTTTTT

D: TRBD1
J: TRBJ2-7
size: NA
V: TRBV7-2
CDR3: CASSPNRQGEQYF
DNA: TGTGCCAGCAGTCCCAACAGACAGGGCGAGCAGTACTTC

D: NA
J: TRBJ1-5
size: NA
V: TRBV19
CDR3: CASRFPGQPQHF
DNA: TGTGCCAGTAGATTCCCGGGTCAGCCCCAGCATTTT

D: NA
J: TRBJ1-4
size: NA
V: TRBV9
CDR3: CASSASVQDRTNEKLFF
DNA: TGTGCCAGCAGCGCCTCGGTTCAGGACAGAACTAATGAAAAACTGTTTTTT

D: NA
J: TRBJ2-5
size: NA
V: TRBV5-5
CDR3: CASSRQGFGEETQYF
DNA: TGTGCCAGCAGCCGGCAGGGGTTTGGGGAAGAGACCCAGTACTTC

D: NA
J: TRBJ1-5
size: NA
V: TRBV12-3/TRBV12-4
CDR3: CASAPEGHQPQHF
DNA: TGTGCCAGCGCCCCCGAGGGTCATCAGCCCCAGCATTTT

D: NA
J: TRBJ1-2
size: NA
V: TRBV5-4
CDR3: CASSLEGRGGYTF
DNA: TGTGCCAGCAGCTTGGAGGGGAGGGGTGGCTACACCTTC

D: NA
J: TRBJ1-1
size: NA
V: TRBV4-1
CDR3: CASTSGQPNTEAFF
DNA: TGCGCCAGCACCTCGGGACAACCGAACACTGAAGCTTTCTTT

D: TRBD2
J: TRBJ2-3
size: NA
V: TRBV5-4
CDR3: CASSLVGRAPTDTQYF
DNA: TGTGCCAGCAGCTTGGTCGGGAGGGCCCCTACAGATACGCAGTATTTT

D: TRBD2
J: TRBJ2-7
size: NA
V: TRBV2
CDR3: CASRKRPISGRLPLSSYEQYF
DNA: TGTGCCAGCAGAAAACGTCCTATTAGCGGGAGGCTTCCTTTAAGCTCCTACGAGCAGTACTTC

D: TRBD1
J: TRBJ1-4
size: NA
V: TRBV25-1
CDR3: CASSSAGGTENEKLFF
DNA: TGTGCCAGCAGCAGTGCCGGTGGGACAGAGAATGAAAAACTGTTTTTT

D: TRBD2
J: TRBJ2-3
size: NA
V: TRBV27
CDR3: CASSPGLAASDTQYF
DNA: TGTGCCAGCAGTCCGGGACTAGCGGCATCAGATACGCAGTATTTT

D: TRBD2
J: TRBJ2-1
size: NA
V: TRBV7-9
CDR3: CASSFSKRGAYNEQFF
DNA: TGTGCCAGCAGCTTTTCCAAGCGGGGGGCCTACAATGAGCAGTTCTTC

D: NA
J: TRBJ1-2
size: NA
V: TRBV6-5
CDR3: CASTPGGDYGYTF
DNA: TGTGCCAGCACCCCGGGAGGGGACTATGGCTACACCTTC

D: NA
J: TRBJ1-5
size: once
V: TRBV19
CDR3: CASSVGDVQPQHF
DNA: TGTGCCAGTAGTGTAGGCGATGTACAGCCCCAGCATTTT